A selection of T cell receptor beta chains follows, all from one sample in a study of T cells after yellow fever vaccination. TCRdb analysed the 5' RACE reads with MiXCR anew, one entry per CDR3 protein. The table shows a few hundred thousand distinct CDR3 sequences, with roughly 3.9% occurring only once. The sample consisted of PBMCs, taken 5 days after the yellow fever booster vaccination. The receptors stem from a man younger than 30 who received the YFV17D yellow fever vaccine. The CDR3 runs from the conserved cysteine through the conserved F or W. A D gene is named only where the DNA matches it firmly. Size values are once, few and many counts, or a class for expanded clones, and some rows have none.

CDR3nt: TGTGCCAGCAGTTACGTTAGACAGGGGGAAGGGGAGCAGTACTTC
CDR3aa: CASSYVRQGEGEQYF
j_gene: TRBJ2-7
d_gene: TRBD1
v_gene: TRBV6-6
abundance: few

CDR3nt: TGTGCCAGCAGCTTGGGGACAGGGGTCGACGAGCAGTACTTC
CDR3aa: CASSLGTGVDEQYF
j_gene: TRBJ2-7
d_gene: TRBD1
v_gene: TRBV7-7
abundance: NA

CDR3nt: TGTGCCAGCAGGGCCAGGGGGCAAACTGAAGCTTTCTTT
CDR3aa: CASRARGQTEAFF
j_gene: TRBJ1-1
d_gene: TRBD1
v_gene: TRBV2
abundance: few

CDR3nt: TGCAGTGTCCCTCCGGACCGCAATGAGCAGTTCTTC
CDR3aa: CSVPPDRNEQFF
j_gene: TRBJ2-1
d_gene: NA
v_gene: TRBV20-1
abundance: NA

CDR3nt: TGTGCCAGCAGCTTAGGCCCCGGTGGCACAGATACGCAGTATTTT
CDR3aa: CASSLGPGGTDTQYF
j_gene: TRBJ2-3
d_gene: NA
v_gene: TRBV7-2
abundance: few

CDR3nt: TGTGCCAGCAGCCAACGACAGAGCACAGATACGCAGTATTTT
CDR3aa: CASSQRQSTDTQYF
j_gene: TRBJ2-3
d_gene: NA
v_gene: TRBV7-3
abundance: many

CDR3nt: TGCAGCGTACACGGGACAGAAAACACTGAAGCTTTCTTT
CDR3aa: CSVHGTENTEAFF
j_gene: TRBJ1-1
d_gene: TRBD1
v_gene: TRBV29-1
abundance: NA

CDR3nt: TGCGCCAGCAGCTTGGAGGGGCCTCCCTACAATGAGCAGTTCTTC
CDR3aa: CASSLEGPPYNEQFF
j_gene: TRBJ2-1
d_gene: NA
v_gene: TRBV5-1
abundance: NA

CDR3nt: TGCGCCAGCAGCCCACAGGAGACGGGAAATCAGCCCCAGCATTTT
CDR3aa: CASSPQETGNQPQHF
j_gene: TRBJ1-5
d_gene: NA
v_gene: TRBV4-1
abundance: NA

CDR3nt: TGTGCCAGCAGAAGGACAGGGAGGAACCAGCCCCAGCATTTT
CDR3aa: CASRRTGRNQPQHF
j_gene: TRBJ1-5
d_gene: TRBD1
v_gene: TRBV2
abundance: NA

CDR3nt: TGTGCCAGCAGCTTGGGGCTGACGGAAAATTCACCCCTCCACTTT
CDR3aa: CASSLGLTENSPLHF
j_gene: TRBJ1-6
d_gene: NA
v_gene: TRBV7-2
abundance: NA

CDR3nt: TGCGCCAGCAGCCAAGATGAGGGTCAGCCCCAGCATTTT
CDR3aa: CASSQDEGQPQHF
j_gene: TRBJ1-5
d_gene: NA
v_gene: TRBV4-3
abundance: NA

CDR3nt: TGCGCCAGCAGCTCCCCGTATATGGATTCCAAGACAGATACGCAGTATTTT
CDR3aa: CASSSPYMDSKTDTQYF
j_gene: TRBJ2-3
d_gene: NA
v_gene: TRBV5-1
abundance: many

CDR3nt: TGTGCCATCAGTGAGGGCACCGGGGAGCTGTTTTTT
CDR3aa: CAISEGTGELFF
j_gene: TRBJ2-2
d_gene: NA
v_gene: TRBV10-3
abundance: few

CDR3nt: TGTGCTAGTGGTTTGTATGGCAGGCGCCGACAAGAGACCCAGTACTTC
CDR3aa: CASGLYGRRRQETQYF
j_gene: TRBJ2-5
d_gene: NA
v_gene: TRBV12-5
abundance: few

CDR3nt: TGTGCCAGCAGCTTCCGAGGGGCAGATACGCAGTATTTT
CDR3aa: CASSFRGADTQYF
j_gene: TRBJ2-3
d_gene: NA
v_gene: TRBV11-2
abundance: many

CDR3nt: TGCGCCAGCATAGGGACGGCGTCGACTGAAGCTTTCTTT
CDR3aa: CASIGTASTEAFF
j_gene: TRBJ1-1
d_gene: NA
v_gene: TRBV5-1
abundance: NA

CDR3nt: TGTGCCAGCAGTTACTCGACATTAACCGGGGAGCTGTTTTTT
CDR3aa: CASSYSTLTGELFF
j_gene: TRBJ2-2
d_gene: NA
v_gene: TRBV6-5
abundance: few

CDR3nt: TGTGCCAGCAGCTCGACTAGCGGGGTTAATGAGCAGTTCTTC
CDR3aa: CASSSTSGVNEQFF
j_gene: TRBJ2-1
d_gene: TRBD2
v_gene: TRBV7-9
abundance: few

CDR3nt: TGCGCCAGCAGCCAACCGACAGGGGGCTCTTACGAGCAGTACTTC
CDR3aa: CASSQPTGGSYEQYF
j_gene: TRBJ2-7
d_gene: TRBD1
v_gene: TRBV5-1
abundance: many

CDR3nt: TGCGCCAGCAGCTTGGGACGGGGGAATGTAGGTGAAAAACTGTTTTTT
CDR3aa: CASSLGRGNVGEKLFF
j_gene: TRBJ1-4
d_gene: NA
v_gene: TRBV5-1
abundance: many

CDR3nt: TGCGCCAGCAGCTTCGGGGCCTTGGGCGACAATCAGCCCCAGCATTTT
CDR3aa: CASSFGALGDNQPQHF
j_gene: TRBJ1-5
d_gene: NA
v_gene: TRBV5-1
abundance: many

CDR3nt: TGTGCCAGCAGCTTAAAAGGCGATGAAGCTTTCTTT
CDR3aa: CASSLKGDEAFF
j_gene: TRBJ1-1
d_gene: NA
v_gene: TRBV11-2
abundance: NA

CDR3nt: TGCGCCAGCAGCCAAGGAGTCTTGAGCGGGGGGTATACTGAGCAGTTCTTC
CDR3aa: CASSQGVLSGGYTEQFF
j_gene: TRBJ2-1
d_gene: TRBD2
v_gene: TRBV4-3
abundance: few

CDR3nt: TGCGCCAGCAGCCGGGCCCGGAAAGAGACCCAGTACTTC
CDR3aa: CASSRARKETQYF
j_gene: TRBJ2-5
d_gene: NA
v_gene: TRBV5-1
abundance: NA

CDR3nt: TGTGCCATCAGTGATTGGGCAGGGTGGGACACAGATACGCAGTATTTT
CDR3aa: CAISDWAGWDTDTQYF
j_gene: TRBJ2-3
d_gene: NA
v_gene: TRBV10-3
abundance: NA

CDR3nt: TGTGCCAGCAGCTCCCAGGGAAACGGGGTCTATGGCTACACCTTC
CDR3aa: CASSSQGNGVYGYTF
j_gene: TRBJ1-2
d_gene: NA
v_gene: TRBV6-5
abundance: NA

CDR3nt: TGTGCCAGCAGCCGGACTAGTAAGGGTAATGAGCAGTTCTTC
CDR3aa: CASSRTSKGNEQFF
j_gene: TRBJ2-1
d_gene: TRBD2
v_gene: TRBV6-2/TRBV6-3
abundance: few

CDR3nt: TGTGCCAGCAGGCACTGGGTTGACAGGGGCAATCAGCCCCAGCATTTT
CDR3aa: CASRHWVDRGNQPQHF
j_gene: TRBJ1-5
d_gene: TRBD1
v_gene: TRBV6-2/TRBV6-3
abundance: many

CDR3nt: TGTGCCAGCAGCTTAGAACAGGGGGGCTCGAGCTCCTACAATGAGCAGTTCTTC
CDR3aa: CASSLEQGGSSSYNEQFF
j_gene: TRBJ2-1
d_gene: TRBD1
v_gene: TRBV11-3
abundance: many

CDR3nt: TGTGCCAGCAGTGAATGGGGCCAGGGGGGGGACGAGCAGTACTTC
CDR3aa: CASSEWGQGGDEQYF
j_gene: TRBJ2-7
d_gene: NA
v_gene: TRBV2
abundance: NA

CDR3nt: TGTGCCAGCAGCCCGGACCCGGCGGGCGAGCAGTACTTC
CDR3aa: CASSPDPAGEQYF
j_gene: TRBJ2-7
d_gene: NA
v_gene: TRBV5-5
abundance: few

CDR3nt: TGCAGTGCGACTCACGGTCCCCTGTCGTCAGATACGCAGTATTTT
CDR3aa: CSATHGPLSSDTQYF
j_gene: TRBJ2-3
d_gene: NA
v_gene: TRBV20-1
abundance: many

CDR3nt: TGTGCCAGCAGCTTTGGGCAGGGAAGGACTGGAAACACCATATATTTT
CDR3aa: CASSFGQGRTGNTIYF
j_gene: TRBJ1-3
d_gene: NA
v_gene: TRBV7-6
abundance: many

CDR3nt: TGCGCCAGCAGGTCCTACAGGGAGGATACGCAGTATTTT
CDR3aa: CASRSYREDTQYF
j_gene: TRBJ2-3
d_gene: NA
v_gene: TRBV5-1
abundance: few

CDR3nt: TGCGCCAGCAGCCAAGATGGCAGGGGACGACAATACAATGAGCAGTTCTTC
CDR3aa: CASSQDGRGRQYNEQFF
j_gene: TRBJ2-1
d_gene: NA
v_gene: TRBV4-3
abundance: many

CDR3nt: TGCAGCGTTGAACGAGGGGTCCCCTACGAGCAGTACTTC
CDR3aa: CSVERGVPYEQYF
j_gene: TRBJ2-7
d_gene: NA
v_gene: TRBV29-1
abundance: few

CDR3nt: TGTGCCAGCAGCTTTAGCGGGGAGGGCACAGATACGCAGTATTTT
CDR3aa: CASSFSGEGTDTQYF
j_gene: TRBJ2-3
d_gene: TRBD2
v_gene: TRBV7-9
abundance: NA

CDR3nt: TGTGCCAGCAGCCGACATTACTACGAGCAGTACTTC
CDR3aa: CASSRHYYEQYF
j_gene: TRBJ2-7
d_gene: NA
v_gene: TRBV12-3/TRBV12-4
abundance: few

CDR3nt: TGTGCCATCAGTGAGTCAGGCAGGGTGTCCGAGACCCAGTACTTC
CDR3aa: CAISESGRVSETQYF
j_gene: TRBJ2-5
d_gene: NA
v_gene: TRBV10-3
abundance: NA

CDR3nt: TGCAGCACACACAGGGGGACGAACACTGAAGCTTTCTTT
CDR3aa: CSTHRGTNTEAFF
j_gene: TRBJ1-1
d_gene: TRBD1
v_gene: TRBV29-1
abundance: many

CDR3nt: TGCAGCGCCCGGGCCCGACTGACTAACACCGGGGAGCTGTTTTTT
CDR3aa: CSARARLTNTGELFF
j_gene: TRBJ2-2
d_gene: NA
v_gene: TRBV29-1
abundance: many